The clone carrying this T cell receptor (beta chain) was recorded at least ten times. Antigen specificity is unknown. Amplified TCR beta CDR3 regions came from RNA transcripts. A set of HTBI primers served as the primers for a first-round RT-PCR of the TCR CDR3. TCRdb independently ran MiXCR on the multiplex PCR reads; one entry per CDR3 protein. The repertoire includes roughly 98,000 distinct CDR3 sequences, roughly 37% of them detected once, and roughly a tenth sits in the top ten. This sample was taken from a study of T cells in Graves' hyperthyroidism and ophthalmopathy. The study's findings and limits: Ophthalmopathy could be told apart from stable hyperthyroidism with a 13 V-J model.

Trimming pared 0 bases from V and 2 bases from J, leaving 5 bases between. There are 13 residues in the CDR3. Looked up from germline, CDR1 is SGHRS and CDR2 is YFSETQ. The receptor comes from a woman in her twenties or thirties with Graves' hyperthyroidism. The V gene is TRBV5-1, the J gene TRBJ1-1, with D uncertain. Sequencing was done on a sample of peripheral blood or thyroid tissue (not recorded which). CDR3 nucleotide sequence: TGCGCCAGCAGCTTGGCCATCAACACTGAAGCTTTCTTT. Amino acid sequence: CASSLAINTEAFF.